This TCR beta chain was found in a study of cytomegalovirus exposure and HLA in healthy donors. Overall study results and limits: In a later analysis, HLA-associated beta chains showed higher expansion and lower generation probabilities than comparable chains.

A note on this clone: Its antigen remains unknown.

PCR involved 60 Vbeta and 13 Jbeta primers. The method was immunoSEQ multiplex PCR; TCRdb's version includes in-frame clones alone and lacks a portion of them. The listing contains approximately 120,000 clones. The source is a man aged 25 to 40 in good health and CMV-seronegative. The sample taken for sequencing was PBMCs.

CDR3 region: CVCRDRGLDEQFF. CDR3 nucleotides: TGTGTATGCAGGGACAGGGGGCTGGATGAGCAGTTCTTC. The chain employs TRBV28 and TRBJ2-1; 12 nucleotides line up with TRBD1. The CDR3 is made up of 13 amino acids. Germline V gives CDR1 MDHEN, CDR2 SYDVKM.